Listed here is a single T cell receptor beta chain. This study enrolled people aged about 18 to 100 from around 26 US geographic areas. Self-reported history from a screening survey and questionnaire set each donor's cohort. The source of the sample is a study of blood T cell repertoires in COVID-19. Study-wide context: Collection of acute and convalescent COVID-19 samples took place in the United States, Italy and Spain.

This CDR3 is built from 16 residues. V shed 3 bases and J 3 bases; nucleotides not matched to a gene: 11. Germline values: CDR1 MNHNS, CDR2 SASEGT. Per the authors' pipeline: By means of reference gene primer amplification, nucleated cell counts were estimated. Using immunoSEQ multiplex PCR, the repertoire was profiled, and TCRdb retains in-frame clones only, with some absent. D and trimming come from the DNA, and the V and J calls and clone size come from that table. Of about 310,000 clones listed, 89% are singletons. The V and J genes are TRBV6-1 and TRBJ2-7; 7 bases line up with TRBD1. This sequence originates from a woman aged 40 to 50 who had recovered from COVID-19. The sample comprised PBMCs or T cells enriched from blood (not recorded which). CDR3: CASSEPQGTPYYEQYF. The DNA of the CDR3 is TGTGCCAGCAGTGAGCCACAGGGGACGCCCTACTACGAGCAGTACTTC.